The 15 T cell receptor beta chains below were found in one sample sequenced in a study of OX40 agonist ivuxolimab in advanced cancers. Sequenced by immunoSEQ multiplex PCR; TCRdb stores in-frame clones only, minus some. This sample has approximately 50,000 clones, with around 85% found just once. Here the sequenced sample was CD4+ or CD8+ T cells sorted from blood, taken in a trial of the OX40 agonist ivuxolimab. The receptors were sampled from an adult with an advanced solid tumor such as melanoma, head and neck, liver or kidney cancer.

The rearrangement links TRBV7-2 to TRBJ2-4; 12 bases line up with TRBD2. With V trimmed by 5 bases and J by 4 bases, 9 bases remained unmatched. Per germline, CDR1 SGHTA and CDR2 FQGNSA. This CDR3 contains 17 residues. CDR3 region: CASSLRGLAGGKNIQYF. CDR3 coding DNA: TGTGCCAGCAGCCTAAGGGGCCTAGCGGGAGGGAAAAACATTCAGTACTTC.

This clone is a singleton in its sample. This sequence joins TRBV7-8 and TRBJ1-2; no clear D gene. CDR1 SGHVS and CDR2 FQNEAQ come from the germline V gene. This CDR3 region has 13 residues. V gave up 1 base and J gave up 5 bases, with 8 bases separating them. The CDR3 is CASSLGSGYGYTF. In nucleotides, the CDR3 is TGTGCCAGCAGCTTAGGATCAGGATATGGCTACACCTTC.

The chain is built from TRBV5-8 and TRBJ2-1; the match to TRBD2 covers 11 bases. Trimming cost V 5 bases and J 4 bases; bases outside gene matches: 5. There are 15 residues in the CDR3. Per the germline V gene, CDR1 is SGHTS and CDR2 is YDEGEE. CDR3 in amino acids: CASRPTSGIYNEQFF. CDR3 nucleotide sequence: TGTGCCAGCAGGCCGACTAGCGGGATTTACAATGAGCAGTTCTTC.

The V gene is TRBV19, the J gene TRBJ1-1; D gene ambiguous. Germline CDR1 and CDR2: LNHDA and SQIVND (reference sequence). CDR3 size: 15 residues. V gave up 7 bases and J gave up 1 base, with 16 bases separating them. CDR3 residues: CASTPTPRANTEAFF. In DNA, the CDR3 is TGTGCCAGTACCCCGACCCCGCGGGCGAACACTGAAGCTTTCTTT.

This chain uses TRBV9 with TRBJ2-1; 12 positions match TRBD2. The V gene end was trimmed by 3 bases and the J gene end by 10 bases; junction bases not matched to a gene: 5. The CDR3 spans 14 residues. Per germline, CDR1 SGDLS and CDR2 YYNGEE. This CDR3 reads CASSEWTSGTEQFF. CDR3 nucleotide sequence: TGTGCCAGCAGCGAATGGACTAGCGGGACCGAGCAGTTCTTC.

This clone came up once. The V and J genes are TRBV27 and TRBJ2-7; 8 bases line up with TRBD1. CDR1 MNHEY and CDR2 SMNVEV come from the germline V gene (reference sequence). V shed 8 bases and J 2 bases; nucleotides not matched to a gene: 8. The CDR3 covers 14 residues. CDR3 loop: CASRRDRFAYEQYF. CDR3 DNA: TGTGCCAGCCGAAGGGACAGGTTCGCCTACGAGCAGTACTTC.

The CDR3 spells CASSVVGRGGELFF. The CDR3 coding sequence is TGTGCCAGCAGCGTAGTCGGGAGGGGCGGGGAGCTGTTTTTT. The rearrangement joins TRBV9 to TRBJ2-2, with 8 bases aligning to TRBD2. J was trimmed by 7 bases and V by 0 bases; bases with no gene match: 2. CDR3 size: 14 residues. Germline CDR1 SGDLS, CDR2 YYNGEE. Together with reference TRBV9 and TRBJ2-2, the CDR3 gives the full variable domain: DSGVTQTPKHLITATGQRVTLRCSPRSGDLSVYWYQQSLDQGLQFLIQYYNGEERAKGNILERFSAQQFPDLHSELNLSSLELGDSALYFCASSVVGRGGELFFGEGSRLTVL.

The gene calls are TRBV27 and TRBJ2-4; maybe TRBD2 (5 bases). V was trimmed by 3 bases and J by 7 bases, leaving 10 bases between them. The CDR3 sequence is 13 residues long. CDR1 and CDR2 from the germline V gene are MNHEY and SMNVEV (reference sequence). The CDR3 is CASSLTGLNIQYF. The CDR3 region has the DNA TGTGCCAGCAGTTTGACGGGGTTGAACATTCAGTACTTC.

This chain links TRBV4-2 with TRBJ2-1, with D unclear. The germline V and J ends were trimmed by 0 bases and 5 bases, with 11 bases remaining between them. The CDR3 runs 15 residues. Germline V gene data show CDR1 as LGHNA and CDR2 as YNFKEQ. CDR3 in amino acids: CASSQEIQFNNEQFF. The CDR3 region has the DNA TGTGCCAGCAGCCAAGAGATACAGTTCAACAATGAGCAGTTCTTC.

This clone came up a few times. The J gene is TRBJ1-2, the V gene TRBV28; no clear D gene. Germline V gene lookup returns CDR1 MDHEN and CDR2 SYDVKM. V was trimmed by 5 bases and J by 0 bases, leaving 4 bases between them. This CDR3 spans 12 amino acids. The CDR3 DNA is TGTGCCAGCAGTGGGCCTAACTATGGCTACACCTTC. Amino acid sequence: CASSGPNYGYTF.

The J gene is TRBJ2-1, the V gene TRBV27, with 14 bases that match TRBD2. V shed 6 bases, J shed 12 bases, and the junction held 10 bases outside the gene matches. Germline V gene sequence: CDR1 MNHEY, CDR2 SMNVEV (reference sequence). The CDR3 sequence is 15 residues long. The DNA for the CDR3 is TGTGCCAGCAGACCCGGGACTAGCGGGAGTGGGAGGCAGTTCTTC. Translated: CASRPGTSGSGRQFF.

This chain joins TRBV2 and TRBJ1-4, with D perhaps matching TRBD1 (6 bases). The V gene lost 2 bases and the J gene lost 3 bases, with 10 bases spanning the gap. There are 15 residues in the CDR3. The germline V gene encodes CDR1 SNHLY and CDR2 FYNNEI. The CDR3 nucleotides read TGTGCCAGCAGTGAACAAGGACAGCCTAATGAAAAACTGTTTTTT. Encoded protein: CASSEQGQPNEKLFF.

The chain joins TRBV7-2 to TRBJ2-1; a weak D match, TRBD1 (6 bases). V was cut by 1 base and J by 10 bases, with 17 bases left in between. Germline CDR1 is SGHTA and CDR2 is FQGNSA. This CDR3 has 15 amino acids. The CDR3 DNA follows: TGTGCCAGCAGCTTAGGCCCAGGGGATAGCAGGGAGCAGTTCTTC. Protein: CASSLGPGDSREQFF.

The chain combines TRBV18 with TRBJ2-5; the D gene could be TRBD1 or TRBD2 (6 bases each). The J call is doubtful: the DNA matches TRBJ2-7 better. The CDR3 is 16 amino acids. Germline V gene lookup returns CDR1 KGHSH and CDR2 LQKENI. The CDR3 region is CASSPRGAASSYEQYF. In nucleotides, the CDR3 is TGTGCCAGCTCACCGAGGGGGGCGGCGAGCTCCTACGAGCAGTACTTC.

DNA for the CDR3: TGTGCCAGCAGCTTCAAGACAGTCTATGGCTACACCTTC. Translating gives CASSFKTVYGYTF. V is TRBV7-8 and J is TRBJ1-2; possible D gene TRBD1, 5 bases. The CDR3 loop spans 13 amino acids. Trimming removed 3 bases from V and 4 bases from J, with 9 bases in between. Germline V lookup: CDR1 SGHVS, CDR2 FQNEAQ.